Following are 32 T cell receptor beta chains from one sample sequenced in a study of Graves' ophthalmopathy and Graves' hyperthyroidism. RNA served as the template for amplifying TCR beta CDR3 regions. Following a first-round RT-PCR that used HTBI primers, a second-round multiplex PCR was carried out. TCRdb itself ran the multiplex PCR reads through MiXCR, one entry per CDR3 protein. The sample includes a few hundred thousand distinct CDR3 sequences, roughly 39% of them seen just once. Sequencing input: peripheral blood or thyroid tissue (not recorded which). The receptors come from an adult man with Graves' hyperthyroidism.

This clonotype has a handful of counts. The chain couples TRBV20-1 to TRBJ2-2, with D possibly TRBD1 on 5 matching bases. The CDR3 spans 14 residues. Germline loops: CDR1 DFQATT, CDR2 SNEGSKA (reference sequence). V was cut by 2 bases and J by 1 base, with 8 bases left in between. In DNA form, the CDR3 reads TGCAGTGCTAGAACAGACAGGAACACCGGGGAGCTGTTTTTT. This encodes CSARTDRNTGELFF.

The CDR3 sequence is CASSLARAANEKLFF. Written as DNA, the CDR3 is TGTGCCAGCAGCTTAGCGAGGGCGGCTAATGAAAAACTGTTTTTT. The chain has TRBV7-9 and TRBJ1-4; no firm D call. The CDR3 has 15 residues. Germline V CDR1 and CDR2: SEHNR, FQNEAQ (reference sequence). V lost 0 bases and J 3 bases, leaving 8 bases between the germline ends.

The CDR3 loop is CASSIFSTESQPQHF. The CDR3 bases are TGTGCCAGTAGTATCTTTTCGACAGAAAGTCAGCCCCAGCATTTT. The gene calls are TRBV19 and TRBJ1-5; possible D gene TRBD1, 5 bases. V was cut by 3 bases and J by 6 bases, with 15 bases left in between. This CDR3 spans 15 amino acids. Germline assignment: CDR1 LNHDA and CDR2 SQIVND (reference sequence).

This clonotype has a count of ten or more. V usage is TRBV5-5 and J usage is TRBJ1-1; unclear D gene. This CDR3 comprises 13 residues. Germline loops: CDR1 SGHKS, CDR2 YYEKEE (reference sequence). V gave up 0 bases and J gave up 4 bases, with 7 bases separating them. The CDR3 loop reads CASSLDGSTEAFF. The CDR3 bases are TGTGCCAGCAGCTTGGATGGTTCCACTGAAGCTTTCTTT.

This clonotype was observed many times. The J gene is TRBJ1-1, the V gene TRBV9; D remains unclear. The V and J ends lost 0 bases and 2 bases respectively, with 11 bases between them. Germline CDR1 is SGDLS and CDR2 is YYNGEE. The CDR3 contains 15 residues. The CDR3 bases are TGTGCCAGCAGCGTAGACGTGACGGCCAACACTGAAGCTTTCTTT. Translating gives CASSVDVTANTEAFF.

This clonotype was counted ten times or more. The CDR3 here is CSVDTPKDGYTF. As DNA, the CDR3 is TGCAGCGTTGATACGCCGAAGGATGGCTACACCTTC. The rearrangement uses TRBV29-1 and TRBJ1-2; D is unclear. V was shortened by 3 bases and J by 6 bases, with 11 bases between the two germline ends. The CDR3 is 12 residues long. Germline V CDR1 and CDR2: SQVTM, ANQGSEA. The full variable domain, its missing parts supplied by reference TRBV29-1 and TRBJ1-2, is SAVISQKPSRDICQRGTSLTIQCQVDSQVTMMFWYRQQPGQSLTLIATANQGSEATYESGFVIDKFPISRPNLTFSTLTVSNMSPEDSSIYLCSVDTPKDGYTFGSGTRLTVV.

This clonotype showed up just a few times. This chain connects TRBV28 to TRBJ2-7; 10 bases align to TRBD1. The V segment lost 10 bases and the J segment 10 bases; nucleotides outside the gene matches: 10. Looked up from germline, CDR1 is MDHEN and CDR2 is SYDVKM. The CDR3 extends over 12 amino acids. The DNA of the CDR3 is TGTGCCACCAACCTGCGGGACAGGGGACAGTACTTC. Protein product: CATNLRDRGQYF.

At least ten counts were recorded for this clonotype. The J gene is TRBJ1-5, the V gene TRBV24-1, with D unclear. Deletions cut 3 bases from V and 4 bases from J, with 3 bases between. CDR1 and CDR2 from the germline V gene are KGHDR and SFDVKD. This CDR3 comprises 12 residues. DNA for the CDR3: TGTGCCACCAGTGATGCGAATCAGCCCCAGCATTTT. Residues: CATSDANQPQHF.

This clonotype was counted at least ten times. This CDR3 is CASSFGVTSNQPQHF. Here the CDR3 DNA reads TGTGCCAGCAGCTTTGGTGTGACAAGCAATCAGCCCCAGCATTTT. The J gene is TRBJ1-5, the V gene TRBV5-8; the D is unclear. V was trimmed by 2 bases and J by 1 base, leaving 10 bases between them. The CDR3 contains 15 residues. Germline CDR1 reads SGHTS; CDR2 reads YDEGEE.

V usage is TRBV29-1 and J usage is TRBJ1-2; TRBD1 might be the D (6 bases). This CDR3 has 14 residues. Germline CDR1 SQVTM, CDR2 ANQGSEA. V was shortened by 2 bases and J by 8 bases, with 18 bases between the two germline ends. The CDR3 sequence is CSVEYRAVGGGYTF. CDR3 bases: TGCAGCGTTGAATACAGGGCCGTAGGCGGAGGCTACACCTTC.

The chain joins TRBV7-9 to TRBJ2-5; 9 bases map to TRBD1. Germline V gene sequence: CDR1 SEHNR, CDR2 FQNEAQ (reference sequence). The CDR3 is made up of 14 amino acids. After removal of 6 bases from V and 5 bases from J, the junction contained 7 bases not matched to a gene. The CDR3 DNA is TGTGCCAGCAGGCAGACAGGGGGGAAGGAGACCCAGTACTTC. Translating it yields CASRQTGGKETQYF.

The chain combines TRBV20-1 with TRBJ2-7; 7 positions agree with TRBD1. V dropped 2 bases and J dropped 5; count of bases not matched to a gene: 0. Germline CDR1 reads DFQATT; CDR2 reads SNEGSKA (reference sequence). CDR3 size: 11 residues. CDR3 coding DNA: TGCAGTGCTAGACAGGGGGACGAGCAGTACTTC. Translation gives CSARQGDEQYF.

J is TRBJ2-5 and V is TRBV5-1, with D possibly TRBD1 on 7 matching bases. CDR3 size: 17 residues. Germline-derived CDR1 and CDR2 are SGHRS and YFSETQ. Deletions cut 2 bases from V and 0 bases from J, with 17 bases between. CDR3 sequence (DNA): TGCGCCAGCAGCTTCCGACCAGCAGGGGGGTACCAAGAGACCCAGTACTTC. This codes for CASSFRPAGGYQETQYF.

This clonotype was found once. The chain joins TRBV20-1 to TRBJ2-7, with a weak D call TRBD1 (6 bases). Germline V gives CDR1 DFQATT, CDR2 SNEGSKA (reference sequence). Trimming took off 5 bases at V and 0 bases at J, with 11 bases between the two ends. The CDR3 is 13 residues long. The DNA of the CDR3 is TGCAGTGCTCTCGGACAGTTCTCCTACGAGCAGTACTTC. This encodes CSALGQFSYEQYF.

V is TRBV29-1 and J is TRBJ1-2; D may be TRBD1 (6 bases). The V and J ends lost 6 bases and 1 base respectively, with 21 bases between them. The germline V gene has CDR1 SQVTM and CDR2 ANQGSEA. This CDR3 is built from 16 residues. Written as DNA, the CDR3 is TGCAGCGTAGAACCGCCCGACAGGCAATTTAACTATGGCTACACCTTC. Protein sequence: CSVEPPDRQFNYGYTF.

This clonotype was found many times. The chain has TRBV6-5 and TRBJ2-7; TRBD1 might be the D (5 bases). Germline CDR1 and CDR2: MNHEY and SVGAGI. There are 14 residues in the CDR3. V was clipped by 0 bases and J by 0 bases, with 6 bases between them. The CDR3, as DNA: TGTGCCAGCAGTTACTCCAGGGTCTCCTACGAGCAGTACTTC. Translated: CASSYSRVSYEQYF.

V usage is TRBV7-6 and J usage is TRBJ2-7; 7 bases map to TRBD1. CDR3 size: 14 residues. Germline V lookup: CDR1 SGHVS, CDR2 FNYEAQ. V lost 6 bases, J lost 5 bases, and 10 bases stayed unmatched. In DNA, the CDR3 is TGTGCCAGCAGTATCCCAGGTCAGGGGGACGAGCAGTACTTC. Protein sequence: CASSIPGQGDEQYF.

On this clonotype: The junction departs from the called germline gene at one end, perhaps through a read error. The chain combines TRBV6-4 with TRBJ2-7; TRBD1 might be the D (6 bases). Germline CDR1 is MRHNA and CDR2 is SNTAGT. The CDR3 covers 14 residues. This CDR3 reads CTSSRQGTSYEQYF. The CDR3 DNA follows: TGTACCAGCAGCCGTCAGGGGACCTCCTACGAGCAGTACTTC.

The chain has TRBV5-1 and TRBJ1-6, with TRBD1 matching over 7 bases. Per germline, CDR1 SGHRS and CDR2 YFSETQ. V dropped 4 bases and J dropped 7; count of bases not matched to a gene: 8. The CDR3 loop spans 15 amino acids. The CDR3 nucleotides read TGCGCCAGCAGCGATAGTGACAGGGTGAATTCACCCCTCCACTTT. This translates into CASSDSDRVNSPLHF.

This clonotype has only a few counts. This may be a read error, as it is one base from a much larger clone. Lacking the conserved final phenylalanine or tryptophan, this CDR3 likely reflects a read error. The chain links TRBV11-2 to TRBJ2-5; D remains unclear. The CDR3 runs 15 residues. Looked up from germline, CDR1 is SGHAT and CDR2 is FQNNGV. V was trimmed by 4 bases and J by 3 bases, leaving 15 bases between them. The CDR3 sequence is CASSSASAGEETQYL. The CDR3 nucleotides read TGTGCCAGCAGCTCCGCCTCGGCAGGAGAAGAGACCCAGTACCTC.

This clonotype was seen many times. The chain recombines TRBV7-3 with TRBJ1-1, with 7 bases matching TRBD1. V was pared by 8 bases and J by 0 bases, with 3 bases of the junction left unmatched. Germline-derived CDR1 and CDR2 are SGHTA and FQGTGA. This CDR3 comprises 13 residues. The CDR3 DNA is TGTGCCAGCGGACAGGCCCTGAACACTGAAGCTTTCTTT. Residues: CASGQALNTEAFF.

The chain couples TRBV30 to TRBJ2-7, with 11 bases aligning to TRBD2. This CDR3 is built from 15 residues. The germline CDR1 and CDR2 sequences are GTSNPN and SVGIG (reference sequence). The trim removed 0 bases at V and 1 base at J, leaving 2 bases unmatched. DNA for the CDR3: TGTGCCTGGAGTGTAGGGACTAGCGGTTCCTACGAGCAGTACTTC. It encodes CAWSVGTSGSYEQYF. Variable domain in full (rest from reference TRBV30 and TRBJ2-7): SQTIHQWPATLVQPVGSPLSLECTVEGTSNPNLYWYRQAAGRGLQLLFYSVGIGQISSEVPQNLSASRPQDRQFILSSKKLLLSDSGFYLCAWSVGTSGSYEQYFGPGTRLTVT.

This clonotype was recorded at least ten times. The gene calls are TRBV28 and TRBJ2-7; the D call may be TRBD1 or TRBD2 (5 bases each). Germline V gene sequence: CDR1 MDHEN, CDR2 SYDVKM. The CDR3 covers 13 residues. Trimming shortened V by 3 bases and J by 3 bases, and 9 bases separated the two germline ends. The CDR3 DNA follows: TGTGCCAGCAGTTTTCTGGGGGTCTACGAGCAGTACTTC. This translates into CASSFLGVYEQYF.

This clonotype was seen just once. The chain carries TRBV10-1 and TRBJ2-1; perhaps D is TRBD1 or TRBD2 (5 bases each). The CDR3 loop spans 15 amino acids. CDR1 is WNHNN, CDR2 SYGVQD, per germline (reference sequence). V lost 3 bases to trimming and J lost 0 bases, with 9 bases between them. DNA of the CDR3: TGCGCCAGCAGTGATGGGGACGGCTCCTACAATGAGCAGTTCTTC. Encoded protein: CASSDGDGSYNEQFF.

This clonotype was observed a few times. This chain joins TRBV9 and TRBJ2-7, with 9 bases aligning to TRBD2. This CDR3 comprises 15 residues. V was clipped by 0 bases and J by 7 bases; unmatched bases: 8. Germline V CDR1 and CDR2: SGDLS, YYNGEE. The CDR3 DNA sequence: TGTGCCAGCAGCGTAGAACTAGCGGGCTACAATGAGCAGTACTTC. This gives the protein CASSVELAGYNEQYF. Full variable domain (outside the CDR3, taken from reference TRBV9 and TRBJ2-7): DSGVTQTPKHLITATGQRVTLRCSPRSGDLSVYWYQQSLDQGLQFLIQYYNGEERAKGNILERFSAQQFPDLHSELNLSSLELGDSALYFCASSVELAGYNEQYFGPGTRLTVT.

This clonotype has ten or more counts. One end of the junction does not line up with germline, which may come from a read error. This chain connects TRBV11-2 to TRBJ2-5, with TRBD2 matching 8 bases. CDR3 length: 14 amino acids. CDR1 SGHAT and CDR2 FQNNGV come from the germline V gene. The CDR3: CASSLTSGASPEDF. CDR3 coding DNA: TGTGCCAGCAGCTTAACTAGCGGTGCGTCCCCGGAGGACTTC.

This clonotype has just a few counts. The V and J genes are TRBV7-2 and TRBJ2-2; tentative D call: TRBD1 (5 bases). The CDR3 has 16 amino acids. The germline V gene has CDR1 SGHTA and CDR2 FQGNSA. Trimming removed 2 bases at V and 5 bases at J, with 15 bases between. CDR3 sequence (DNA): TGTGCCAGCAGCTTATTTAGGCAGGGAAATACCGGGGAGCTGTTTTTT. It encodes CASSLFRQGNTGELFF.

The rearrangement links TRBV19 to TRBJ2-3; tentatively, D is TRBD2 (6 bases). V lost 6 bases to trimming and J lost 2 bases, with 15 bases between them. Germline V lookup: CDR1 LNHDA, CDR2 SQIVND (reference sequence). The CDR3 runs 15 residues. The CDR3 coding sequence is TGTGCCAGTAGGCGGATAGCGGCCCTCACAGATACGCAGTATTTT. It translates to CASRRIAALTDTQYF.

This clonotype has a count of ten or more. The chain carries TRBV25-1 and TRBJ2-7; no clear D gene. This CDR3 spans 13 amino acids. Germline V gives CDR1 MGHDK, CDR2 SYGVNS. The V gene lost 0 bases and the J gene lost 4 bases, with 7 bases spanning the gap. CDR3 sequence reads: CASSEYRRYEQYF. The CDR3 DNA sequence: TGTGCCAGCAGTGAATATAGAAGGTACGAGCAGTACTTC.

This clonotype was counted at least ten times. The rearrangement links TRBV10-3 to TRBJ2-6; weak D call: TRBD1 (5 bases). This CDR3 is built from 16 residues. The ends were cut back, 4 bases at V and 0 bases at J, with 10 bases in the middle. Looked up from germline, CDR1 is ENHRY and CDR2 is SYGVKD. CDR3 sequence (DNA): TGTGCCATCAGTGGGACATCGAGCTCTGGGGCCAACGTCCTGACTTTC. Its protein is CAISGTSSSGANVLTF.

This clonotype was seen only once. The rearrangement uses TRBV29-1 and TRBJ1-1; 9 nucleotides line up with TRBD1. The germline CDR1 and CDR2 sequences are SQVTM and ANQGSEA. There are 13 residues in the CDR3. Unmatched junction bases numbered 2, after V lost 4 bases and J lost 2 bases. DNA for the CDR3: TGCAGCGTTGGACAGGGGGTTAACACTGAAGCTTTCTTT. It encodes CSVGQGVNTEAFF.

In its sample, this clonotype was seen many times. The chain is built from TRBV9 and TRBJ1-5; TRBD1 aligns across 8 bases. Per the germline V gene, CDR1 is SGDLS and CDR2 is YYNGEE. V was pared by 3 bases and J by 9 bases, with 11 bases of the junction left unmatched. The CDR3 is 15 amino acids. The CDR3: CASSGGQGSLWPQHF. Written as DNA, the CDR3 is TGTGCCAGCAGCGGCGGACAGGGTTCGTTGTGGCCCCAGCATTTT.